The 17 T cell receptor beta chains given below trace back to one sample, sequenced in a study of blood T cells in healthy people across ages. Primed by a sample-barcoded 5' primer and a J-beta primer mix, a second PCR proceeded for roughly 7 to 11 cycles. TCRdb analysed the 5' RACE reads with MiXCR anew, one entry per CDR3 protein. Of about 810,000 distinct CDR3 sequences in the sample, around 36% are singletons; the top ten hold 10% to 15%. What was sequenced was blood. Receptors originate from a man between 18 and 35 years old in good health.

The chain employs TRBV5-1 and TRBJ2-2; D may correspond to TRBD1 or TRBD2 (5 bases each). The V gene lost 4 bases and the J gene lost 3 bases, with 22 bases spanning the gap. The CDR3 has 18 amino acids. Germline CDR1 is SGHRS and CDR2 is YFSETQ. As DNA, the CDR3 is TGCGCCAGCAGCCCGCTAATGGGACGGATCGATTACACCGGGGAGCTGTTTTTT. Its translation is CASSPLMGRIDYTGELFF. Looking up the rest from reference TRBV5-1 and TRBJ2-2 gives the full variable domain: KAGVTQTPRYLIKTRGQQVTLSCSPISGHRSVSWYQQTPGQGLQFLFEYFSETQRNKGNFPGRFSGRQFSNSRSEMNVSTLELGDSALYLCASSPLMGRIDYTGELFFGEGSRLTVL.

J is TRBJ2-3 and V is TRBV23-1; 14 nucleotides match TRBD2. TRBV23-1 is annotated as an ORF whose role is uncertain. The CDR3 has 19 amino acids. J was trimmed by 0 bases and V by 0 bases; bases with no gene match: 5. In DNA form, the CDR3 reads TGCGCCAGCAGTCAATCAGGGACTAGCGGGGGAACTAGCACAGATACGCAGTATTTT. Its protein product is CASSQSGTSGGTSTDTQYF.

This chain's CDR3 is CASSEAEGYTGELFF. DNA for the CDR3: TGTGCCAGCAGTGAAGCGGAAGGCTACACCGGGGAGCTGTTTTTT. V and J are TRBV2 and TRBJ2-2; D is uncertain. CDR1 and CDR2 (germline): SNHLY, FYNNEI. The CDR3 spans 15 residues. Trimming stripped 0 bases from V and 3 bases from J, with 8 bases between.

The chain has TRBV6-2 or TRBV6-3 and TRBJ2-2; D unclear. CDR1 is MNHEY and CDR2 is SVGEGT in the germline V gene. The V end was cut by 5 bases, the J end by 6 bases, with 10 bases between. This CDR3 spans 13 amino acids. This CDR3 reads CASSLRSPGELFF. The CDR3 nucleotides read TGTGCCAGCAGTCTCCGGAGCCCCGGGGAGCTGTTTTTT.

This rearrangement joins TRBV25-1 to TRBJ2-1; D unresolved. Near its end, the DNA agrees better with TRBJ2-7, so the J call may be wrong. Germline assignment: CDR1 MGHDK and CDR2 SYGVNS. There are 16 residues in the CDR3. The DNA for the CDR3 is TGTGCCAGCAGTGAGTCAATGTTCACAGTTTACAATGAGCAGTACTTC. Encoded protein: CASSESMFTVYNEQYF.

The chain combines TRBV14 with TRBJ1-3; no clear D gene. The CDR3 contains 14 residues. CDR1 and CDR2 (germline): SGHDN, FVKESK. Trimming cost V 1 base and J 0 bases, with 4 bases left between them. The CDR3 DNA reads as TGTGCCAGCAGCCAAGCGGCCTCTGGAAACACCATATATTTT. It specifies CASSQAASGNTIYF.

The rearrangement uses TRBV28 and TRBJ2-3; D is unclear. The V end lost 7 bases, the J end lost 0 bases, and 20 bases lay between the germline ends. The length of the CDR3 is 17 residues. Germline V gene data show CDR1 as MDHEN and CDR2 as SYDVKM. CDR3 region: CASTSYGIGQSTDTQYF. The CDR3 DNA sequence: TGTGCCAGCACGTCGTACGGTATAGGGCAGAGCACAGATACGCAGTATTTT. The whole variable domain, remainder taken from reference TRBV28 and TRBJ2-3, is DVKVTQSSRYLVKRTGEKVFLECVQDMDHENMFWYRQDPGLGLRLIYFSYDVKMKEKGDIPEGYSVSREKKERFSLILESASTNQTSMYLCASTSYGIGQSTDTQYFGPGTRLTVL.

The chain recombines TRBV4-3 with TRBJ1-1, with D uncertain. V lost 0 bases and J 9 bases, leaving 11 bases between the germline ends. The CDR3 runs to 13 residues. The V gene's germline CDR1 is LGHNA and CDR2 YSLEER. The CDR3 nucleotides are TGCGCCAGCAGCCAAGATCAACGGGCCAAAGCTTTCTTT. This encodes CASSQDQRAKAFF.

The rearrangement links TRBV5-1 to TRBJ2-5, with a possible D match to TRBD1 (6 bases). Near its end, the DNA agrees better with TRBJ2-7, so the J call may be wrong. The CDR3 consists of 15 residues. Looked up from germline, CDR1 is SGHRS and CDR2 is YFSETQ. DNA for the CDR3: TGCGCCAGCAGCTTGGTAGGTCAGGGGATAGACGAGCAGTACTTC. Translated: CASSLVGQGIDEQYF.

In its sample, this clonotype was seen once. The chain carries TRBV5-8 and TRBJ1-5; unclear D gene. CDR3 size: 12 residues. Trimming removed 0 bases from V and 7 bases from J, with 5 bases in between. Germline lookup yields CDR1 SGHTS and CDR2 YDEGEE. CDR3 coding DNA: TGTGCCAGCAGCTTGGGGTGGCAGCCCCAGCATTTT. This encodes CASSLGWQPQHF.

This clonotype was found a few times. This chain joins TRBV2 and TRBJ2-5, with 8 positions matching TRBD1. V lost 6 bases, J lost 4 bases, and 34 bases stayed unmatched. Per germline, CDR1 SNHLY and CDR2 FYNNEI. The CDR3 sequence is 23 residues long. CDR3: CASSDTTGGRMRSFLASVETQYF. The CDR3 nucleotides are TGTGCCAGCAGCGATACCACAGGGGGTCGCATGCGTTCGTTCCTCGCATCAGTAGAGACCCAGTACTTC.

This chain joins TRBV4-1 and TRBJ1-2; D unclear. The germline gives CDR1 MGHRA, CDR2 YSYEKL. The germline V and J ends were trimmed by 3 bases and 6 bases, with 17 bases remaining between them. The CDR3 runs 15 residues. The CDR3 DNA sequence: TGCGCCAGCAGCCACCCTTCCCCCAGGTTCAATGGCTACACCTTC. Encoded protein: CASSHPSPRFNGYTF.

This clonotype was detected only a few times. As DNA, the CDR3 is TGTGCCAGCAGCCTATCCTCCTACTCCTACGAGCAGTACTTC. Translating gives CASSLSSYSYEQYF. The chain joins TRBV5-6 to TRBJ2-7; D gene ambiguous. Trimming removed 4 bases from V and 0 bases from J, with 11 bases in between. Germline CDR1 is SGHDT and CDR2 is YYEEEE. The CDR3 is made up of 14 amino acids.

This clonotype came up once. The gene calls are TRBV20-1 and TRBJ2-5; 10 nucleotides agree with TRBD2. The germline CDR1 and CDR2 sequences are DFQATT and SNEGSKA (reference sequence). The CDR3 covers 16 residues. V was clipped by 2 bases and J by 11 bases; unmatched bases: 17. CDR3 loop: CSARRIRAGGTGEQYF. CDR3 coding DNA: TGCAGTGCTAGACGGATTAGAGCGGGGGGGACCGGTGAGCAGTACTTC.

For this clonotype: A much larger clone lies a single base off, so this may be a read error. The rearrangement uses TRBV20-1 and TRBJ1-2, with D possibly being TRBD1 (5 bases). Germline V gene data show CDR1 as DFQATT and CDR2 as SNEGSKA (reference sequence). The CDR3 spans 14 residues. The CDR3 DNA sequence: TGCAGTGCTAGACCCGGGGGGGATGGCTATGGCCACACCTTC. It encodes CSARPGGDGYGHTF.

This rearrangement joins TRBV14 to TRBJ1-2; unclear D gene. The CDR3 is 13 amino acids. V gave up 1 base and J gave up 7 bases, with 10 bases separating them. Germline V gene lookup returns CDR1 SGHDN and CDR2 FVKESK. The CDR3 DNA reads as TGTGCCAGCAGCCAAGGTCTATGGACTGGCTACACCTTC. The encoded protein is CASSQGLWTGYTF.

This clonotype appeared a few times. The chain recombines TRBV10-3 with TRBJ2-5; 10 bases fit TRBD2. The CDR3 contains 15 residues. Trimming at V came to 5 bases and at J to 2 bases, leaving 5 bases not matched to a gene. From germline, CDR1 is ENHRY and CDR2 SYGVKD. The CDR3 DNA reads as TGTGCCATCAGTCCTAGCGGGGGAGAACAAGAGACCCAGTACTTC. It codes for CAISPSGGEQETQYF.